This TCR beta chain was sequenced during a study of spatial heterogeneity in lung cancer. TCRdb re-called the 5' RACE reads with MiXCR, one entry per CDR3 protein. The sample holds approximately 25,000 distinct CDR3 sequences; about 3% are singletons and the top ten take less than 35%. Germline lookup yields CDR1 DFQATT and CDR2 SNEGSKA (reference sequence). CDR3 length: 13 residues. Regarding time point: sample taken at primary tumor resection. This clonotype was recorded at least ten times. One end of the junction fails to match germline, which may point to a read error. The genes are TRBV20-1 and TRBJ2-1; 13 bases match TRBD2. This TCR was recovered from a female donor with early-stage non-small cell lung cancer. The sequenced sample was PBMCs, obtained at surgery. CDR3 DNA: TGCAGTGCTAGAAGGGGACTAGCGGGACCCAAGATCTTC. It encodes CSARRGLAGPKIF.